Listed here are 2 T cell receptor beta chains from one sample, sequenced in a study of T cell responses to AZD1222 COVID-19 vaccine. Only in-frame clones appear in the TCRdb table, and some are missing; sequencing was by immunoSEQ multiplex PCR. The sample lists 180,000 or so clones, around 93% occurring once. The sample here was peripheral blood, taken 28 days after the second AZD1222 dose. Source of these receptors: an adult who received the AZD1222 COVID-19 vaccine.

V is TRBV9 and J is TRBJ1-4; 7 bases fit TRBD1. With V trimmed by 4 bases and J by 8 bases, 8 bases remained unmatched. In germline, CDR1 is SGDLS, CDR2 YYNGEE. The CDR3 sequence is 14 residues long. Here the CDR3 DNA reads TGTGCCAGCAGCCCGGGACAGATTTTCGAAAAACTGTTTTTT. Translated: CASSPGQIFEKLFF.

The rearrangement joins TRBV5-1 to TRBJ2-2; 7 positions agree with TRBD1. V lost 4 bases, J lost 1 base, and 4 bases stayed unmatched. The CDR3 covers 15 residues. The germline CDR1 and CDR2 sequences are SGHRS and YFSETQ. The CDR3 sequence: CASSQRTGNTGELFF. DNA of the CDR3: TGCGCCAGCAGCCAACGGACAGGGAACACCGGGGAGCTGTTTTTT.